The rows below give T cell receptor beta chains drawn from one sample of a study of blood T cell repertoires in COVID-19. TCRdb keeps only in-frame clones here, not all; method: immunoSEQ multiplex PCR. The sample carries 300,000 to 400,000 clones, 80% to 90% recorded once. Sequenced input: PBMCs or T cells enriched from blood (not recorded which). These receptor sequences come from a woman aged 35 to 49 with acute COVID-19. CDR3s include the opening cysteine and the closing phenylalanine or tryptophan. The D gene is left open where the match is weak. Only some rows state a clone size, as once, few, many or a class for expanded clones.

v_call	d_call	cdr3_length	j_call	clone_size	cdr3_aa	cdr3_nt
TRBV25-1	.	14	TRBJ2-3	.	CASRGALSTDTQYF	TGTGCCAGCAGAGGGGCCCTTAGCACAGATACGCAGTATTTT
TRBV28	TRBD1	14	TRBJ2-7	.	CASISGTGTYEQYF	TGTGCCAGCATTTCCGGGACAGGGACCTACGAGCAGTACTTC
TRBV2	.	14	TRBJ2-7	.	CASSESGGSYEQYF	TGTGCCAGCAGTGAATCTGGCGGATCCTACGAGCAGTACTTC
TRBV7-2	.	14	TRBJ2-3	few	CASSLSSTQGTQYF	TGTGCCAGCAGCCTATCTAGTACACAGGGTACGCAGTATTTT
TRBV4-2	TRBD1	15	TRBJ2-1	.	CASSHPTGSGNEQFF	TGTGCCAGCAGCCACCCGACAGGGTCTGGCAATGAGCAGTTCTTC
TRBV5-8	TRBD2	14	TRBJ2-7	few	CASSLGTKTSEQYF	TGTGCCAGCAGCTTAGGGACTAAAACGAGCGAGCAGTACTTC
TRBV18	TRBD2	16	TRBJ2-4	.	CASSLLAGENKNIQYF	TGTGCCAGCTCGTTACTAGCGGGGGAAAACAAAAACATTCAGTACTTC
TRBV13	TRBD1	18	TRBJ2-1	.	CASSLRWTGGKSYNEQFF	TGTGCCAGCAGCTTACGTTGGACAGGGGGCAAATCCTACAATGAGCAGTTCTTC
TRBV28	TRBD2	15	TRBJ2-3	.	CASSLSGKGTDTQYF	TGTGCCAGCAGCCTTAGCGGGAAGGGCACAGATACGCAGTATTTT
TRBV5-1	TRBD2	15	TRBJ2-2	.	CASSFERELTGELFF	TGCGCCAGCAGCTTCGAGCGGGAGCTCACCGGGGAGCTGTTTTTT
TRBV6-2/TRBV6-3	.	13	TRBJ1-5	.	CASSYPSMSSQHF	TGTGCCAGCAGTTACCCATCTATGTCGTCCCAGCATTTT
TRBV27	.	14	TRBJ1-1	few	CASRPSEGNTEAFF	TGTGCCAGCAGGCCATCCGAGGGGAACACTGAAGCTTTCTTT
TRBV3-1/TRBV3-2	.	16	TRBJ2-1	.	CASSQDKPRSVHEQFF	TGTGCCAGCAGCCAAGATAAGCCCCGGTCCGTCCATGAGCAGTTCTTC
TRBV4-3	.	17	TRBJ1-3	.	CASSQTTGWIAGNTIYF	TGCGCCAGCAGCCAAACTACAGGGTGGATCGCTGGAAACACCATATATTTT
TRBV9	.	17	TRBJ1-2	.	CASSVTPARVSGNGYTF	TGTGCCAGCAGCGTAACCCCGGCCAGGGTATCAGGGAATGGCTACACCTTC
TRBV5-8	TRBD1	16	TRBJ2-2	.	CASSYGTGARTGELFF	TGTGCCAGCAGCTATGGGACAGGGGCTCGCACCGGGGAGCTGTTTTTT
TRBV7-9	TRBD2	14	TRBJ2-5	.	CASSRLAGEETQYF	TGTGCCAGCAGCCGACTAGCGGGGGAAGAGACCCAGTACTTC
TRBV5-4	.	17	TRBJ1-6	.	CASSLEPAGRSDSPLHF	TGTGCCAGCAGCCTGGAACCGGCAGGGCGATCGGATTCACCCCTCCACTTT
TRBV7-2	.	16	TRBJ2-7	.	CASSPMAGGASYEQYF	TGTGCCAGCAGCCCCATGGCTGGGGGGGCCTCCTACGAGCAGTACTTC
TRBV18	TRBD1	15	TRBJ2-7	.	CASSRNRDRGDEQYF	TGTGCCAGCTCACGTAACCGGGACAGGGGAGACGAGCAGTACTTC
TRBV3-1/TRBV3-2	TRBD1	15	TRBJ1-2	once	CASSRDRAANYGYTF	TGTGCCAGCAGCCGAGACAGGGCGGCTAACTATGGCTACACCTTC
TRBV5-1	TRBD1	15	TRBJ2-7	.	CASKRLRDSSYEQYF	TGCGCCAGCAAACGTCTCCGGGACAGCTCCTACGAGCAGTACTTC
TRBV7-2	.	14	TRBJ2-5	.	CASSIGGLKETQYF	TGTGCCAGCAGCATTGGAGGGCTGAAAGAGACCCAGTACTTC
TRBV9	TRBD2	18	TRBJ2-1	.	CASSQGLAGVLSYNEQFF	TGTGCCAGCAGCCAGGGACTAGCGGGGGTCCTCTCCTACAATGAGCAGTTCTTC
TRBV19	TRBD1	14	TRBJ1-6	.	CASSVDRGNSPLHF	TGTGCCAGTAGTGTGGACAGGGGTAATTCACCCCTCCACTTT
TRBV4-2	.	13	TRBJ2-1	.	CASSQDLYNEQFF	TGTGCCAGCAGCCAAGATCTATACAATGAGCAGTTCTTC
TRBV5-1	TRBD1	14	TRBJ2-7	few	CASSYGQGAGEQYF	TGCGCCAGCAGCTATGGACAGGGGGCAGGCGAGCAGTACTTC
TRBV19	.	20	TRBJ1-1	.	CASSIEQGDWIRTVNTEAFF	TGTGCCAGTAGTATCGAACAGGGAGACTGGATCCGGACAGTGAACACTGAAGCTTTCTTT
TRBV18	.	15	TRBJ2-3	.	CASSPRTEYTDTQYF	TGTGCCAGCTCACCGCGGACAGAGTACACAGATACGCAGTATTTT
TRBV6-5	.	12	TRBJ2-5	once	CASRTVQETQYF	TGTGCCAGCCGCACAGTACAAGAGACCCAGTACTTC
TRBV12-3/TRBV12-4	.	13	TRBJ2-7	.	CASSVKWEYEQYF	TGTGCCAGCAGTGTCAAGTGGGAGTACGAGCAGTACTTC
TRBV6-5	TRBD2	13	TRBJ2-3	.	CASRPGGLDTQYF	TGTGCCAGCAGGCCGGGGGGATTGGATACGCAGTATTTT
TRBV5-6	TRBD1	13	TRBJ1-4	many	CASSLDRGEKLFF	TGTGCCAGCAGCTTGGACAGGGGTGAAAAACTGTTTTTT
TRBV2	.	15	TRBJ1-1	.	CASRLTGTPNTEAFF	TGTGCCAGCAGGCTTACCGGGACACCTAACACTGAAGCTTTCTTT
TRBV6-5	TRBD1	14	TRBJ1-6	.	CASNRDRGNSPLHF	TGTGCCAGTAACCGGGACAGGGGTAATTCACCCCTCCACTTT
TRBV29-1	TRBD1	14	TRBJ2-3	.	CSVEQGAVSDTQYF	TGCAGCGTTGAGCAGGGGGCCGTTTCGGATACGCAGTATTTT
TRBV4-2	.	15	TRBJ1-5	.	CASSQDGASAQPQHF	TGTGCCAGCAGCCAAGATGGAGCGTCCGCTCAGCCCCAGCATTTT
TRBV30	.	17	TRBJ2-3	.	CAWRYQGPPFTTDTQYF	TGTGCCTGGAGATATCAGGGCCCCCCTTTTACGACAGATACGCAGTATTTT
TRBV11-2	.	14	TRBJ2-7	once	CASSKEVSSYEQYF	TGTGCCAGCAGTAAGGAGGTTTCTTCCTACGAGCAGTACTTC
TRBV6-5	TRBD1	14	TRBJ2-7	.	CASRVGQSSYEQYF	TGTGCCAGCAGGGTGGGACAGAGCTCCTACGAGCAGTACTTC